The T cell receptor beta chain described here comes from a study of metastatic and nonmetastatic thyroid tumors. This clone is categorized as large (0.1 to 1%). V shed 8 bases and J shed 4 bases, with 21 bases lying between them. This CDR3 comprises 16 residues. CDR1 and CDR2 from the germline V gene are MDHEN and SYDVKM. Ahead of thyroid surgery, no patient had received treatment of any kind. TCRdb re-processed the PCR reads through MiXCR. The data show thousands of clones, approximately 30% seen once. The material sequenced was adjacent normal tissue. The source of this sequence is a female donor with papillary thyroid cancer or a benign thyroid nodule (not recorded which). Some clones in this sample may be carry-over from other donors' samples. The chain employs TRBV28 and TRBJ1-5; D is possibly TRBD1 (5 bases). The CDR3 nucleotides are TGTGCCAGCGCAAATTTTGGGGCAAGGTTTAATCAGCCCCAGCATTTT. The encoded protein is CASANFGARFNQPQHF. Supplemented by reference TRBV28 and TRBJ1-5, the full variable domain reads DVKVTQSSRYLVKRTGEKVFLECVQDMDHENMFWYRQDPGLGLRLIYFSYDVKMKEKGDIPEGYSVSREKKERFSLILESASTNQTSMYLCASANFGARFNQPQHFGDGTRLSIL.